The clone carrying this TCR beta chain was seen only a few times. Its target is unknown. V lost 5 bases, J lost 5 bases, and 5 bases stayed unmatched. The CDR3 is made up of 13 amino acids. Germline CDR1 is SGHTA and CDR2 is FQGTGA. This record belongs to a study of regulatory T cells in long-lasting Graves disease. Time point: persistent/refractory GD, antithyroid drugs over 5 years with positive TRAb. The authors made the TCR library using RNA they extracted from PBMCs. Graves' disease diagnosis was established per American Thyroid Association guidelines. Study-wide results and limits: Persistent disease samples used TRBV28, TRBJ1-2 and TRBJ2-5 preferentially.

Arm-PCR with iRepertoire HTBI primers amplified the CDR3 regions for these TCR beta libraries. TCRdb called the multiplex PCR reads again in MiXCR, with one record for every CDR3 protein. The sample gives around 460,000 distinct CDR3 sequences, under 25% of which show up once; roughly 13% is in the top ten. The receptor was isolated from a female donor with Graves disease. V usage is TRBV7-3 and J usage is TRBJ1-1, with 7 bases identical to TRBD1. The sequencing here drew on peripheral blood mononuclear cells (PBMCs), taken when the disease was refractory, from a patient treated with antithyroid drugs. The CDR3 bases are TGTGCCAGCAGCGCTACAGGGGAGACTGAAGCTTTCTTT. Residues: CASSATGETEAFF.